This T cell receptor beta chain was identified in a study of T cells after yellow fever vaccination. One entry per CDR3 protein results from TCRdb running MiXCR on the 5' RACE reads. The sample contains roughly 48,000 distinct CDR3 sequences, about 6.3% of which appear only once. There are many counts of this clonotype. Trimming cost V 1 base and J 2 bases, with 12 bases left between them. This CDR3 is 15 amino acids long. Germline V lookup: CDR1 DFQATT, CDR2 SNEGSKA (reference sequence). This rearrangement joins TRBV20-1 to TRBJ2-4; D is ambiguous. The sequence was collected from a young man who received the YFV17D yellow fever vaccine. The specimen comprised CD8+ T cells not binding an NS4B(214-222) dextramer, sorted from PBMCs, sampled approximately 40 days after the first yellow fever vaccination. The CDR3 bases are TGCAGTGCTAGAGTCCCATTTGAGTCCAAAAACATTCAGTACTTC. Its protein product is CSARVPFESKNIQYF.